This section outlines one T cell receptor (beta chain) sequence together with its context. The authors' processing: Estimated nucleated cell counts came from reference gene primer amplification. Data came from immunoSEQ multiplex PCR; TCRdb stores just in-frame clones and leaves some out. The V and J calls and clone size were taken over from that table, and D and trimming were inferred from the DNA. The table includes approximately 170,000 clones, approximately 84% detected once. Germline CDR1 reads KGHSH; CDR2 reads LQKENI. This CDR3 region has 12 residues. Trimming left V 4 bases short and J 1 base short, with 4 bases between. Followed over time, Seattle patients had been enrolled while infection was active. This sample was taken from a study of blood T cell repertoires in COVID-19. Across the study: The study drew acute and convalescent COVID-19 samples from the United States, Italy and Spain. Sources were T cells, B-cell-depleted T cells, or PBMCs; the material itself was cDNA or gDNA.

Sequenced input: peripheral blood. This sequence was found in a woman aged 80 or over with COVID-19, enrolled during active disease. This chain links TRBV18 with TRBJ1-1; no clear D. The CDR3 bases are TGTGCCAGCTCACACGGGAACACTGAAGCTTTCTTT. Translation: CASSHGNTEAFF.